This T cell receptor beta chain was documented in a study of post-analysis software for immune sequencing data. Unique molecular identifiers tagged the TCR beta cDNA libraries. Input amounts of roughly 1 to 10 million T cells were used. These gave roughly 0.5 million cDNA molecules, so each molecule approximated one T cell. TCRdb called the PCR reads again in MiXCR, with one record for every CDR3 protein. The table lists roughly 430,000 distinct CDR3 sequences, approximately 38% of them singletons. About this clonotype: Its antigen remains unknown.

Overall study results and limits: F measure showed strong co-clustering of same-batch samples. TRBV5-6, TRBV5-1 and TRBV20-1 were among four to six TRBV segments more frequent in patients than controls.

Deletions cut 3 bases from V and 5 bases from J, with 10 bases between. The germline V gene encodes CDR1 SGHRS and CDR2 YFSETQ. This CDR3 has 13 amino acids. The clonotype originates from a girl under 10 years old with multiple sclerosis. The sequencing sample was made of blood. The chain recombines TRBV5-1 with TRBJ2-3; TRBD2 is a possible D gene (6 bases). The CDR3 sequence: CASSSRGGDTQYF. The CDR3, as DNA: TGCGCCAGCAGCTCGCGGGGTGGAGATACGCAGTATTTT.